This TCR beta chain was observed in a study of chemoradiotherapy in HPV16-positive cancers (dated by TCRdb to between 2022 and 2023). With respect to the entire study: Candidate HPV-specific T-cell clones and common TCR motifs were defined through functional T-cell assays on cells from two HPV16-positive patients. The study asked whether T-cell immunity to the HPV oncoproteins E6 and E7 changes during chemoradiotherapy and whether this immunity affects survival. The candidate HPV-specific TCRs and motifs were then tracked in TCR repertoires from some 86 patients with HPV-related cancers. What the study reported, not specific to this receptor: In HPV16-positive patients, expansion of HPV-responsive T cells during chemoradiotherapy was found to be associated with improved recurrence-free survival. Only a couple of HPV16-positive patients were used to derive the functional definition of HPV-specific T cells, and the survival association was reported for HPV16-positive patients. Expansion of candidate HPV-specific clones and E7-related TCR motifs was observed in the tumor microenvironment during treatment, whereas no such expansion was observed for non-HPV-specific T cells.

Remarks on this clone: It has no known antigen specificity. The input lacks base qualities; no much larger clone sits a single base away.

Library preparation used the immunoSEQ multiplex PCR assay. Held by TCRdb, this immuneACCESS table contains in-frame sequences only and omits some clones. Under half of the omission traces to an unresolved V gene where checked; the cause of the rest is unknown. The sample yields 15,000 to 20,000 clones; nearly 70% were counted once. 7.5% to 9% of the sample is in the top ten clones. CDR1 and CDR2, per the germline V gene (reference sequence), are GTSNPN and SVGIG. Relative to germline, V is 0 bases shorter and J is 9 bases shorter, with 18 bases between their ends. The CDR3 holds 15 amino acids from the cysteine to the phenylalanine. The only DNA kept is the CDR3, 45 bases in frame from the first base. Repertoires were sampled repeatedly over the course of chemoradiotherapy so that clonal expansion in the tumor microenvironment could be followed.

The rearranged segments are TRBV30 and TRBJ2-1, and TRBD2 may be the D gene, going by 6 matching bases. The material was tumor tissue, obtained from a patient who underwent chemoradiotherapy. This receptor was identified in a human donor with HPV-associated anogenital cancer. For the CDR3, the sequence is CAWSVRAGRHTEQFF. The nucleotides read TGTGCCTGGAGTGTACGGGCAGGGAGGCATACTGAGCAGTTCTTC.